The rows below give T cell receptor beta chains drawn from one sample of a study of blood T cell repertoires in COVID-19. The method was immunoSEQ multiplex PCR; TCRdb's version includes in-frame clones alone and lacks a portion of them. The sample has about 150,000 clones; over 70% are singletons. Material for sequencing was peripheral blood. These receptor sequences come from a man aged 55 to 69 with acute or convalescent COVID-19. Each CDR3 is given with its conserved first and last residue. A D gene is named only where the DNA matches it firmly. The size field is filled for only some rows; it gives once, few, many or a size class.

clone_size j_call v_call d_call cdr3_nt cdr3_aa
- TRBJ2-7 TRBV7-9 TRBD1 TGTGCCAGCAGCTCTCCCGACAGGGGCTACGAGCAGTACTTC CASSSPDRGYEQYF
- TRBJ2-7 TRBV28 - TGTGCCGCGGAGGGCGGAGCCTACGAGCAGTACTTC CAAEGGAYEQYF
- TRBJ2-7 TRBV19 TRBD1 TGTGCCAGTAGTAATACCGGGACAGCGGCCGAGCAGTACTTC CASSNTGTAAEQYF
- TRBJ2-7 TRBV5-1 TRBD2 TGCGCCAGCAGCCCAGGGACTAGCGGGATCGGCGAGCAGTACTTC CASSPGTSGIGEQYF
- TRBJ2-4 TRBV19 - TGTGCCAGTAGTATCCGAGGGTCGGCCAAAAACATTCAGTACTTC CASSIRGSAKNIQYF
- TRBJ2-7 TRBV12-3/TRBV12-4 - TGTGCCAGCAGCATCGGACGGGACTACGAGCAGTACTTC CASSIGRDYEQYF
- TRBJ1-6 TRBV18 - TGTGCCAGCTCAACCGACCGAGGGAATTCACCCCTCCACTTT CASSTDRGNSPLHF
- TRBJ1-4 TRBV10-3 TRBD1 TGTGCCATCAGGGGACAGGGCGATGAAAAACTGTTTTTT CAIRGQGDEKLFF
- TRBJ2-2 TRBV28 TRBD1 TGTGCCAGCAGCCCGACAGGGTATAATACCGGGGAGCTGTTTTTT CASSPTGYNTGELFF
- TRBJ1-2 TRBV6-5 TRBD1 TGTGCCAGCAGCCTACTCGGGACAGGGGGCCGTGGCTACACCTTC CASSLLGTGGRGYTF
- TRBJ2-7 TRBV11-2 TRBD2 TGTGCCAGCAGCTTAGGGAGCGGGAGGGCGGCCTCCTACGAGCAGTACTTC CASSLGSGRAASYEQYF
- TRBJ1-2 TRBV5-4 TRBD1 TGTGCCAGCAGCTTGGAGACAGGGCACTATGGCTACACCTTC CASSLETGHYGYTF
- TRBJ1-3 TRBV4-1 - TGCGCCAGCAGCCCCCGCGGGGTCTCTGGAAACACCATATATTTT CASSPRGVSGNTIYF
- TRBJ2-1 TRBV12-5 - TGTGCTAGTGGTGATCGAAGGGGGCAGTTCTTC CASGDRRGQFF
few TRBJ2-3 TRBV15 - TGTGCCACCAGCAGAGATAGAGGGGGTCACACAGATACGCAGTATTTT CATSRDRGGHTDTQYF
- TRBJ2-4 TRBV2 TRBD1 TGTGCCAGCAGTGAAGTCGGGACAGGGAGTCAGTACTTC CASSEVGTGSQYF
once TRBJ2-2 TRBV7-2 - TGTGCCAGCAGCTTAGTGGGGCACACCGGGGAGCTGTTTTTT CASSLVGHTGELFF
- TRBJ2-3 TRBV27 - TGTGCCAGCAGTTTACTAACCGGGGTAGGGCCAGATACGCAGTATTTT CASSLLTGVGPDTQYF
- TRBJ1-3 TRBV19 - TGTGCCAGTAGAGGGGTCACCTCTGGAAACACCATATATTTT CASRGVTSGNTIYF
- TRBJ1-1 TRBV11-3 - TGTGCCAGCAGCTTTGGGCAGCGGACTGAAGCTTTCTTT CASSFGQRTEAFF
- TRBJ2-7 TRBV4-3 - TGCGCCAGCAGCCCCCTCCTAGCAGGAGTCTACGAGCAGTACTTC CASSPLLAGVYEQYF
- TRBJ2-7 TRBV25-1 TRBD1 TGTGCCAGCAGTGAGACAGGGATCTACGAGCAGTACTTC CASSETGIYEQYF
- TRBJ2-7 TRBV11-3 TRBD1 TGTGCCAGCAGCTCCCGGACAGGGGGCGAGCAGTACTTC CASSSRTGGEQYF
- TRBJ1-2 TRBV10-3 TRBD1 TGTGCCATCAGTGAGTCGGGACAGGGAATTACTGGCTACACCTTC CAISESGQGITGYTF
- TRBJ2-3 TRBV12-5 TRBD2 TGTGCTAGTGGTTTCCGATCCATCCTTCCGGGACTAGCGGGTACCACAGATACGCAGTATTTT CASGFRSILPGLAGTTDTQYF
- TRBJ2-7 TRBV7-2 - TGTGCCAGCACCCCCTCAGCCTACGAGCAGTACTTC CASTPSAYEQYF
- TRBJ2-2 TRBV5-1 TRBD2 TGCGCCAGCAGCCGCACGGGACTAGCGGGGAACACCGGGGAGCTGTTTTTT CASSRTGLAGNTGELFF
- TRBJ2-3 TRBV28 - TGTGCCAGCAGTTTTCGAGCCAGGAGGGGCACAGATACGCAGTATTTT CASSFRARRGTDTQYF
once TRBJ1-5 TRBV28 - TGTGCCAGCAGAAGAGGCGGGGGAAGTCAGCCCCAGCATTTT CASRRGGGSQPQHF
- TRBJ1-2 TRBV5-1 TRBD1 TGCGCCAGCAGCCAGACAGGGACTTATGGCTACACCTTC CASSQTGTYGYTF
- TRBJ1-2 TRBV7-3 - TGTGCCAGCAGCCACGGGCAGGGTCAGAGAACCTCTGGCTACACCTTC CASSHGQGQRTSGYTF
few TRBJ2-7 TRBV18 TRBD1 TGTGCCAGCTCACCCGGGACAGGGGATTTTTACGAGCAGTACTTC CASSPGTGDFYEQYF
- TRBJ1-1 TRBV5-6 - TGTGCCAGCAGCCGTGACAGGCGTAACACTGAAGCTTTCTTT CASSRDRRNTEAFF
- TRBJ2-3 TRBV28 - TGTGCAGCTAGGCGCCTCGGGGATACGCAGTATTTT CAARRLGDTQYF
- TRBJ2-3 TRBV9 - TGTGCCAGCAGCGTAGGTACAGGGCCAGATACGCAGTATTTT CASSVGTGPDTQYF
- TRBJ1-1 TRBV3-1/TRBV3-2 - TGTGCCAGCAGCCTCCGAGGAGGGATTGAAGCTTTCTTT CASSLRGGIEAFF
- TRBJ1-5 TRBV19 - TGTGCCAGTACCCTCCTTCCCGGGACTCAGAATAATCAGCCCCAGCATTTT CASTLLPGTQNNQPQHF
- TRBJ1-5 TRBV6-5 TRBD1 TGTGCCAGCAGCCCGGGACAGTATAGCAATCAGCCCCAGCATTTT CASSPGQYSNQPQHF
- TRBJ2-7 TRBV4-1 TRBD1 TGCGCCAGCAGGCAAGTAGGGACAGGGACCTACGAGCAGTACTTC CASRQVGTGTYEQYF
- TRBJ1-5 TRBV18 TRBD1 TGTGCCAGCTCACCCGGACAGGGGGCAGGACAGCCCCAGCATTTT CASSPGQGAGQPQHF
- TRBJ2-7 TRBV27 - TGTGCCAGCAGTTTTTCCGGGGGTGGGGAGCAGTACTTC CASSFSGGGEQYF
- TRBJ1-5 TRBV24-1 - TGTGCCACCAGTGAAGCGAGGAGCAATCAGCCCCAGCATTTT CATSEARSNQPQHF
- TRBJ2-1 TRBV28 - TGTGCCAGCAGTTTATTGTCGCAGGGCCATACATCCAATGAGCAGTTCTTC CASSLLSQGHTSNEQFF
- TRBJ2-5 TRBV11-2 - TGTGCCAGCAGCCCAGGGGCCCAAGAGACCCAGTACTTC CASSPGAQETQYF
- TRBJ1-6 TRBV28 TRBD1 TGTGCCAGCAGGCTCGGACAGGGGGCTTCACCCCTCCACTTT CASRLGQGASPLHF
- TRBJ1-2 TRBV19 - TGTGCCAGTAGTTTCCCTAGCGTCAGCTATGGCTACACCTTC CASSFPSVSYGYTF
- TRBJ1-4 TRBV18 - TGTGCCAGCTCACCTCAAAATGAAAAACTGTTTTTT CASSPQNEKLFF
- TRBJ1-6 TRBV11-2 - TGTGCCAGCAGCTTAGTATCAGGGGCAGGTTCACCCCTCCACTTT CASSLVSGAGSPLHF
- TRBJ1-6 TRBV18 - TGTGCCAGCTCACCTCGGCGGTTTAATTCACCCCTCCACTTT CASSPRRFNSPLHF